This T cell receptor beta chain is from a study of blood T cell repertoires in COVID-19. Turning to the study itself: Nucleic acid was either cDNA or gDNA, and it came from T cells, B-cell-depleted T cells, or PBMCs.

TCRdb keeps only in-frame clones here, not all; method: immunoSEQ multiplex PCR. The table has roughly 130,000 clones, about 80% seen once. The V gene's germline CDR1 is SGHTA and CDR2 FQGNSA. The length of the CDR3 is 14 residues. Between the trimmed V and J ends, which lost 8 bases and 0 bases, there was a span of 13 bases. The chain is built from TRBV7-2 and TRBJ2-5; tentatively, D is TRBD2 (5 bases). Sequencing was performed on peripheral blood. This TCR came from a man aged 35 to 55 with active or convalescent COVID-19. The CDR3 reads CASQTGTYQETQYF. The CDR3 DNA reads as TGTGCCAGCCAGACGGGAACGTACCAAGAGACCCAGTACTTC.